These T cell receptor beta chains were read from a single sample in a study of T cells after yellow fever vaccination. TCRdb recomputed calls from the 5' RACE reads with MiXCR, one row per CDR3 protein. This sample has about 580,000 distinct CDR3 sequences, with around 16% found just once. Sequences were derived from PBMCs, sampled about 5 days after the first yellow fever vaccination. Receptors were obtained from a man aged 18 to 29 who received the YFV17D yellow fever vaccine. The conserved cysteine and the conserved F or W are not part of the CDR3 here. Each record gives: J gene, V gene, clone size, CDR3 protein. Size values are once, few and many counts, or a class for expanded clones, and some rows have none.

TRBJ2-3 TRBV10-1 NA ASSPQGVGADTQY
TRBJ2-7 TRBV5-1 NA ASSSSGVYEQY
TRBJ1-5 TRBV4-3 many ASSHGLGNQPQH
TRBJ2-3 TRBV6-1 NA ASSETSGASTDTQY
TRBJ2-3 TRBV20-1 few SARVRKDTDTQY
TRBJ2-1 TRBV12-3/TRBV12-4 NA ASSHRGFTYNEQF
TRBJ2-1 TRBV6-1 NA ASHEGATGTREQF
TRBJ1-1 TRBV7-2 few ASSLQGARFTEAF
TRBJ2-5 TRBV2 NA ASSVDWTQETQY
TRBJ1-3 TRBV6-1 NA ASRADIRNPYTIY
TRBJ1-1 TRBV14 NA ASRRGYGLVDTEAF
TRBJ2-6 TRBV12-3/TRBV12-4 NA ASSSTGGSGANVLT
TRBJ2-1 TRBV4-1 NA ASSQESLQF
TRBJ2-2 TRBV7-8 NA ASRYDRSPGELF
TRBJ2-3 TRBV20-1 few SAPRGGGVPSTDTQY
TRBJ2-1 TRBV4-3 few ASSQDLTGGEQF
TRBJ1-5 TRBV6-5 NA ASSYSMEKPQH
TRBJ2-3 TRBV2 NA ASTGGRVTDTQY
TRBJ2-3 TRBV7-9 few ASSLAGGPMDTQY
TRBJ1-1 TRBV19 NA ASSIGIANTEAF
TRBJ2-5 TRBV27 few ASSLGTGGGGTQY
TRBJ2-7 TRBV9 few ASSGRFRNEQY